The clone carrying this T cell receptor beta chain showed up just a few times. Its target is not known. This entry belongs to a study of response to subunit inactivated influenza vaccine. With 5 bases clipped from V and 3 bases from J, the junction kept 16 bases outside the gene matches. There are 19 residues in the CDR3. Germline CDR1 reads MNHEY; CDR2 reads SVGEGT. TCRdb called the RT-PCR reads again in MiXCR, with one record for every CDR3 protein. The repertoire holds hundreds of thousands of distinct CDR3 sequences, with around 11% as singletons. Study results and limitations: Researchers suggested that each seasonal influenza vaccination recruits few new T cells.

The clonotype was recovered from a man over 45 who received an inactivated influenza vaccine. This sample comprised PBMCs from blood, obtained on the day of vaccination. This chain joins TRBV6-2 or TRBV6-3 and TRBJ2-3; 11 bases are a match to TRBD1. The CDR3 DNA reads as TGTGCCAGCAGTCCGCGTAACTATTGGACAGGGGGCGAGACAGATACGCAGTATTTT. Amino acids: CASSPRNYWTGGETDTQYF.